These T cell receptor beta chains were read from a single sample in a study of blood T cell repertoires in COVID-19. Clones were sequenced by immunoSEQ multiplex PCR, and TCRdb holds only the in-frame ones, with some missing. Of a few hundred thousand clones in the sample, 91% were seen once. Sequencing input: PBMCs or T cells enriched from blood (not recorded which). These receptors were collected from a human donor in a cohort exposed to, infected with or recovered from COVID-19 (not recorded which). The donor label of this sample is uncertain. Both conserved end residues are part of each CDR3. The D gene is left open where the match is weak. Part of the rows lack a size; the others show once, few, many or a class for expanded clones.

d_call,clone_size,j_call,v_call,cdr3_nt,cdr3_aa
TRBD1,.,TRBJ2-1,TRBV4-1,TGCGCCAGCAGCCAGACTAGGACAGGGTTCGGTGAGCAGTTCTTC,CASSQTRTGFGEQFF
.,.,TRBJ1-2,TRBV10-2,TGCGCCAGCAGTCCTGGAACAGGGAGAAATGGCTACACCTTC,CASSPGTGRNGYTF
TRBD1,.,TRBJ2-7,TRBV5-4,TGTGCCAGCAGCCTAGGACAGGGGGCTTACGAGCAGTACTTC,CASSLGQGAYEQYF
.,few,TRBJ2-1,TRBV7-9,TGTGCCAGCAGCTCGGGACTGTACAATGAGCAGTTCTTC,CASSSGLYNEQFF
.,.,TRBJ1-5,TRBV12-3/TRBV12-4,TGTGCCAGCAGTTTAAAAGGGGAACAGCCCCAGCATTTT,CASSLKGEQPQHF
TRBD1,.,TRBJ2-7,TRBV11-2,TGTGCCAGCAGCGTGGTTGTCGGGACAGGGACCTACGAGCAGTACTTC,CASSVVVGTGTYEQYF
.,.,TRBJ1-3,TRBV7-9,TGTGCCAGCAGCGACTTAGGGGGTGGAAACACCATATATTTT,CASSDLGGGNTIYF
TRBD1,.,TRBJ2-7,TRBV9,TGTGCCAGCAGCTTGGGGACAGGGTCTGGTGAGCAGTACTTC,CASSLGTGSGEQYF
.,.,TRBJ1-2,TRBV5-4,TGTGCCAGCAGTCTAGACAGGCACTATGGCTACACCTTC,CASSLDRHYGYTF
.,.,TRBJ1-2,TRBV5-6,TGTGCCAGCAGCGCCTCCCAGGGATTTGTGTATGGCTACACCTTC,CASSASQGFVYGYTF
.,.,TRBJ1-2,TRBV10-3,TGTGCCATCAGTGACTATAAACGGGATCCTGTGACGGGCTATGGCTACACCTTC,CAISDYKRDPVTGYGYTF
.,.,TRBJ1-4,TRBV6-2/TRBV6-3,TGTGCCAGCAGTTTCGGGGTTAATGAAAAACTGTTTTTT,CASSFGVNEKLFF
.,.,TRBJ2-3,TRBV21-1,TGTGCCAGCAGCAAAGCTATAATTAATCTCGGGACAGTAAACGATACGCAGTATTTT,CASSKAIINLGTVNDTQYF
TRBD1,.,TRBJ1-1,TRBV9,TGTGCCAGCAGCGTAGTTAGCGGTATAGGACAGGCGTTAACTGAAGCTTTCTTT,CASSVVSGIGQALTEAFF
.,.,TRBJ1-1,TRBV10-3,TGTGCCATCAGTGAGTCTCGGGAAACTGAAGCTTTCTTT,CAISESRETEAFF
TRBD1,.,TRBJ2-7,TRBV30,TGTGCCTGGGCCGGGACAGGGTTCTACGAGCAGTACTTC,CAWAGTGFYEQYF
.,once,TRBJ1-4,TRBV9,TGTGCCAGCAGCGTAGCCCACGCAGCTAATGAAAAACTGTTTTTT,CASSVAHAANEKLFF
.,.,TRBJ2-2,TRBV9,TGTGCCAGCAGCGAGTCTCGGGCTAGCGACACCGGGGAGCTGTTTTTT,CASSESRASDTGELFF
TRBD1,.,TRBJ1-6,TRBV9,TGTGCCAGCAGCTCGGGGGGGACAGGGTTCGATTCACCCCTCCACTTT,CASSSGGTGFDSPLHF
TRBD1,.,TRBJ1-2,TRBV5-1,TGCGCCAGCAGCTTATGGGACAGATCTAACTATGGCTACACCTTC,CASSLWDRSNYGYTF
TRBD1,.,TRBJ2-2,TRBV4-3,TGCGCCAGCAGCCGGACAGGGGGTGACACCGGGGAGCTGTTTTTT,CASSRTGGDTGELFF
.,.,TRBJ2-7,TRBV2,TGTGCCAGCAGTATGACAGGAAAGTACGAGCAGTACTTC,CASSMTGKYEQYF
.,.,TRBJ2-1,TRBV28,TGTGCCAGCAGTCAACTAGATTTTAGGTCCTACAATGAGCAGTTCTTC,CASSQLDFRSYNEQFF
.,.,TRBJ1-1,TRBV30,TGTGCCTGGAGTGTTCTGGCAGGGTGGAACACTGAAGCTTTCTTT,CAWSVLAGWNTEAFF
.,.,TRBJ2-5,TRBV27,TGTGCCAGCAGTTTCCGAAGGGGGGGCCCAATTAAAGAGACCCAGTACTTC,CASSFRRGGPIKETQYF
.,.,TRBJ1-2,TRBV19,TGTGCCAGTAGTATCGGAGGGCCACCTTCACCTAACTATGGCTACACCTTC,CASSIGGPPSPNYGYTF
.,.,TRBJ1-2,TRBV4-1,TGCGCCAGCAGCCAAGGGGGGGGCAGGGGACCGAACTATGGCTACACCTTC,CASSQGGGRGPNYGYTF
.,.,TRBJ2-5,TRBV11-1,TGTGCCAGCAGCTTAGAAGCCAGGGCAGGGGAGACCCAGTACTTC,CASSLEARAGETQYF
.,.,TRBJ1-4,TRBV27,TGTGCCAGCAGACGTGGACAGACCGCTAATGAAAAACTGTTTTTT,CASRRGQTANEKLFF
.,.,TRBJ2-3,TRBV4-1,TGCGCCAGCAGCCAACCGGGACTCCGCGGGAATACGCAGTATTTT,CASSQPGLRGNTQYF
TRBD1,.,TRBJ1-1,TRBV19,TGTGCCAGTAGGAAACAGGGGGCGCGGGTTTGGGACACTGAAGCTTTCTTT,CASRKQGARVWDTEAFF
.,.,TRBJ1-1,TRBV7-9,TGTGCCAGCAGCTCCGACGGGGATTACACTGAAGCTTTCTTT,CASSSDGDYTEAFF
.,.,TRBJ2-1,TRBV7-3,TGTGCCAGCAGCTTAGTCGCTAGCCCGGCGCCCTACAATGAGCAGTTCTTC,CASSLVASPAPYNEQFF
.,.,TRBJ1-4,TRBV27,TGTGCCAGCAGTTTGAGGACACTCAATGAAAAACTGTTTTTT,CASSLRTLNEKLFF
TRBD1,few,TRBJ1-2,TRBV6-1,TGTGCCAGCAGTGAAGCATCCGGGACAGGGGGGGGCAGAACGAGCTTC,CASSEASGTGGGRTSF
TRBD2,.,TRBJ2-5,TRBV5-1,TGCGCCAGCAGCCACACTAGGCGGGGGGCCTTCCAAGAGACCCAGTACTTC,CASSHTRRGAFQETQYF
.,.,TRBJ1-6,TRBV25-1,TGTGCCAGCAGTGTTCCGGACAGTCATTCACCCCTCCACTTT,CASSVPDSHSPLHF
TRBD1,.,TRBJ1-4,TRBV6-5,TGTGCCACCAGACAGGGGGCTTATGAAAAACTGTTTTTT,CATRQGAYEKLFF
TRBD1,.,TRBJ1-5,TRBV7-8,TGTGCCAGCAGCTTAGCAGGGACAGGAGGACCCAATCAGCCCCAGCATTTT,CASSLAGTGGPNQPQHF
.,.,TRBJ2-2,TRBV5-6,TGTGCCAGCAGCCCGGGGCTAGCGACCGGGGAGCTGTTTTTT,CASSPGLATGELFF
.,few,TRBJ1-2,TRBV7-2,TGTGCCAGCAGCTTAGCCCTTCGGGGCTACACCTTC,CASSLALRGYTF
.,.,TRBJ1-6,TRBV27,TGTGCCAGCAGTCCCTGGGGGGAGCGGAATTCACCCCTCCACTTT,CASSPWGERNSPLHF
.,.,TRBJ1-3,TRBV19,TGTGCCAGTAGTATTTCGGGTTTCTCTGGAAACACCATATATTTT,CASSISGFSGNTIYF